A selection of T cell receptor beta chains follows, all from one sample in a study of blood T cells in healthy people across ages. In TCRdb, the 5' RACE reads were re-called with MiXCR into one record per CDR3 protein. The sample has over a million distinct CDR3 sequences; around 59% are singletons. Sequencing used blood. The receptors shown here come from a young man in good health. CDR3s include the opening cysteine and the closing phenylalanine or tryptophan. The D gene is left open where the match is weak. Expanded clones get a size class; other rows say once, few or many, or leave the size out.

j_call: TRBJ1-2; d_call: TRBD1; clone_size: .; v_call: TRBV6-6; cdr3_nt: TGTGCCAGCAGTTCCGGACAGGGAGTTAACTATGGCTACACCTTC; cdr3_aa: CASSSGQGVNYGYTF
j_call: TRBJ2-2; d_call: .; clone_size: few; v_call: TRBV12-3/TRBV12-4; cdr3_nt: TGTGCCAGCAGTTTCGACACGGACATTGGGGAGCTGTTTTTT; cdr3_aa: CASSFDTDIGELFF
j_call: TRBJ1-6; d_call: TRBD1; clone_size: .; v_call: TRBV7-9; cdr3_nt: TGTGCCAGCAGGCTCTCGGGACAGGGCATGCACAATTCACCCCTCCACTTT; cdr3_aa: CASRLSGQGMHNSPLHF
j_call: TRBJ2-5; d_call: .; clone_size: .; v_call: TRBV10-3; cdr3_nt: TGTGCCATCAGTGGTCAACAAGAGACCCAGTACTTC; cdr3_aa: CAISGQQETQYF
j_call: TRBJ2-1; d_call: .; clone_size: .; v_call: TRBV9; cdr3_nt: TGTGCCAGCAGCCCTATGAGGGGGGATGAGCAGTTCTTC; cdr3_aa: CASSPMRGDEQFF
j_call: TRBJ2-1; d_call: .; clone_size: .; v_call: TRBV7-7; cdr3_nt: TGTGCTAGCAGCTTAACAACACACAATGAGCAGTTCTTC; cdr3_aa: CASSLTTHNEQFF
j_call: TRBJ1-6; d_call: .; clone_size: few; v_call: TRBV27; cdr3_nt: TGTGCCAGCCAAACGGGGGTTCGGAATTCACCCCTCCACTTT; cdr3_aa: CASQTGVRNSPLHF
j_call: TRBJ2-1; d_call: TRBD1; clone_size: .; v_call: TRBV6-5; cdr3_nt: TGTGCCAGCAATCCATGGGACAGGGGAGGCAATGAGCAGTTCTTC; cdr3_aa: CASNPWDRGGNEQFF
j_call: TRBJ1-2; d_call: .; clone_size: .; v_call: TRBV20-1; cdr3_nt: TGCAGTGCTAGAGATCCCGGGGGTGGGAAAGGCTACACCTTC; cdr3_aa: CSARDPGGGKGYTF
j_call: TRBJ1-1; d_call: .; clone_size: .; v_call: TRBV12-5; cdr3_nt: TGTGCTAGTGGTTTGGATTCAGGGTGGGCTGAAGCTTTCTTT; cdr3_aa: CASGLDSGWAEAFF
j_call: TRBJ2-3; d_call: .; clone_size: many; v_call: TRBV4-3; cdr3_nt: TGCGCCAGCAGCCCCCTCCTATCCTGGCCCCCAGATACGCAGTATTTT; cdr3_aa: CASSPLLSWPPDTQYF
j_call: TRBJ2-4; d_call: TRBD1; clone_size: once; v_call: TRBV20-1; cdr3_nt: TGCAGTGCTAGTACCAATAGACAGGGCACTAGGTCCAAAAATATTCAGTACTTC; cdr3_aa: CSASTNRQGTRSKNIQYF
j_call: TRBJ1-2; d_call: .; clone_size: once; v_call: TRBV29-1; cdr3_nt: TGCAGCGTTGAACAGGGAAATGGCTACACCTTC; cdr3_aa: CSVEQGNGYTF
j_call: TRBJ2-7; d_call: .; clone_size: few; v_call: TRBV27; cdr3_nt: TGTGCCAGCAGTTTGACACCAGGACTATCCTACGAGCAGTACTTC; cdr3_aa: CASSLTPGLSYEQYF
j_call: TRBJ1-2; d_call: .; clone_size: .; v_call: TRBV12-3/TRBV12-4; cdr3_nt: TGTGCCAGCAGTTTAGCGTTTGGGCAGGCCCTGTTTTATGGCTACACCTTC; cdr3_aa: CASSLAFGQALFYGYTF
j_call: TRBJ2-1; d_call: TRBD1; clone_size: few; v_call: TRBV10-3; cdr3_nt: TGTGCCATCAGTGAGCGAGCCCTAGGGGGCCTCCTCAATGAGCAGTTCTTC; cdr3_aa: CAISERALGGLLNEQFF
j_call: TRBJ1-1; d_call: .; clone_size: .; v_call: TRBV9; cdr3_nt: TGTGCCAGCAGCGTAGAGGCGGGTATAGCTGAAGCTTTCTTT; cdr3_aa: CASSVEAGIAEAFF